This T cell receptor beta chain was profiled in a study of T cell responses to AZD1222 COVID-19 vaccine (dated by TCRdb to about 2021). For context, the study as a whole: AZD1222 recipients given second doses at about 4 weeks or at about 12 weeks were pooled, since spike-specific TCR depth and breadth were not found to differ between the two schedules. A total of over 230 trial participants underwent TCR sequencing, of whom 207 had received two doses of AZD1222 and around 26 had received two doses of the MenACWY control vaccine. Trial participants were enrolled by age into subgroups of 18-55, 56-69 and 70-plus years, and around 150, 28 and 57 TCR-sequenced participants, respectively, were included in these subgroups. Here is what the overall study found, with its caveats: Participants were mostly white British and included more females than males, and it was suggested by the authors that clonal diversity may have been underestimated. Epitopes outside the regions mutated in the B.1.351 and B.1.1.7 variants were reportedly recognized by nearly half of the unique spike-specific TCRs. The vaccine-associated CD4 TCRs covered the entire spike protein, and the dominant responses fell in regions 160-218 and 743-854. A significant rise in spike-specific TCR breadth and depth was observed after two AZD1222 doses relative to day 0 and relative to MenACWY recipients. Conclusions about previously exposed vaccinees are limited, since just a handful of AZD1222 recipients were seropositive for SARS-CoV-2 at baseline. The 56-69-year group was small, and its depth increase did not reach significance, likely because of low power. Because no day 14 peak-response samples were available, repertoires were characterized only after the peak T cell response.

The time point label, read with the paper, signifies: baseline before first vaccination. Vaccinee samples were obtained from the UK trials COV001 and COV002, which included a single-blind randomized controlled phase 2/3 trial of AZD1222 (ChAdOx1 nCoV-19) in healthy adults. For TCRbeta chain sequencing, PBMC samples from trial participants were taken at day 0 and at day 28 after the second dose. The CDR3 regions of human TCRbeta chains were analyzed by immunosequencing. On the authors' methods: TCRs in the repertoires were matched against a reference library of SARS-CoV-2-specific TCRs that had been generated with the MIRA antigen-specificity platform. Breadth was defined as the fraction of unique TCRs that were SARS-CoV-2-associated. Depth was defined as the fraction of total T cells that were SARS-CoV-2-associated. Each spike-specific TCR was assigned to its reactive spike region and to a CD4 or CD8 class using the MIRA data. Log10-transformed breadth and depth values were compared by one-way ANOVA with Sidak's multiple comparisons tests. Held by TCRdb, this immuneACCESS table contains in-frame sequences only and omits some clones. Under half of the omission traces to an unresolved V gene where checked; the cause of the rest is unknown. V and J calls plus clone size are reproduced from that table; the DNA served to infer D and trimming. A total of 110,000 or so clones appear in this sample, around 90% of them only once. The top ten clonotypes cover less than 9.5% of the sample.

For CDR1 and CDR2, the germline V gene lists SGHTA and FQGNSA. Trimming at the junction amounts to 3 bases on V and 2 bases on J, and the germline ends lie 11 bases apart. The CDR3 numbers 14 residues from cysteine through phenylalanine. Only the CDR3 region is kept as DNA, spanning 42 bases read in frame from base 1. Notes on this clone: The antigen this receptor binds is unknown. No clone much larger than this one lies a single base away; base qualities are absent.

Sequenced material: peripheral blood, taken on day 0 of AZD1222 vaccination. The sequence links TRBV7-2 to TRBJ2-7; the D gene is perhaps TRBD2, on 5 matching bases. The sequence was collected from an adult in good health. The DNA sequence reads TGTGCCAGCAGCTTTGGCGGGTACGCCTACGAGCAGTACTTC. It specifies CASSFGGYAYEQYF.